What follows is one T cell receptor (beta chain) and its context. Its specificity is not known. This CDR3 is built from 16 residues. V was cut by 5 bases and J by 4 bases, with 17 bases left in between. CDR1 is SGHVS and CDR2 is FNYEAQ in the germline V gene. The data belong to a study of early T cells in non-severe SARS-CoV-2 infection. Study summary: Unsorted whole blood bulk RNA was sequenced, with unpaired chains. Whole-study results and caveats: Matches to VDJdb favored anti-spike CD8 responses and missed private and CD4 specificities.

As part of library construction, unique molecular identifiers were attached to individual cDNA molecules. TCRdb re-analysed the 5' RACE reads in MiXCR, keeping a single row per CDR3 protein. The data show approximately 28,000 distinct CDR3 sequences, with more than 4.5% seen just once and 3% to 4.5% held by the top ten. The sequencing input was whole blood. This clonotype originated in an adult who was a healthcare worker with PCR-confirmed SARS-CoV-2 infection or an uninfected control (not recorded which). The J gene is TRBJ2-2, the V gene TRBV7-6; no reliable D call. CDR3 region: CASSPNTPRSTGELFF. The CDR3 nucleotides are TGTGCCAGCAGCCCTAACACCCCGAGGAGCACCGGGGAGCTGTTTTTT. The complete variable domain, with remaining parts taken from reference TRBV7-6 and TRBJ2-2, reads GAGVSQSPRYKVTKRGQDVALRCDPISGHVSLYWYRQALGQGPEFLTYFNYEAQQDKSGLPNDRFSAERPEGSISTLTIQRTEQRDSAMYRCASSPNTPRSTGELFFGEGSRLTVL.